These 13 T cell receptor beta chains originate from one sample sequenced in a study of blood T cell repertoires in COVID-19. Sequenced by immunoSEQ multiplex PCR; TCRdb stores in-frame clones only, minus some. Here the sample spans roughly 62,000 clones, around 81% being singletons. Material for sequencing was peripheral blood. The origin of the receptors is a man older than 75 with COVID-19, enrolled during active disease.

The genes are TRBV15 and TRBJ2-1, with a weak D call TRBD2 (5 bases). V gave up 2 bases and J gave up 8 bases, with 10 bases separating them. CDR1 is LNHNV and CDR2 is YYDKDF in the germline V gene (reference sequence). The CDR3 covers 13 residues. The CDR3 DNA is TGTGCCACCAGCAGAATAGGAGGAGATGAGCAGTTCTTC. Its protein is CATSRIGGDEQFF.

The chain uses TRBV7-9 and TRBJ2-5, with D perhaps TRBD1 (6 bases). The CDR3 has 14 residues. V was shortened by 5 bases and J by 3 bases, with 13 bases between the two germline ends. Germline lookup yields CDR1 SEHNR and CDR2 FQNEAQ (reference sequence). CDR3 residues: CASSQMTGEETQYF. CDR3 sequence (DNA): TGTGCCAGCAGCCAAATGACAGGTGAAGAGACCCAGTACTTC.

The chain employs TRBV5-4 and TRBJ2-3; TRBD2 agrees at 9 bases. Germline values: CDR1 SGHNT, CDR2 YYREEE (reference sequence). Trimming removed 5 bases from V and 3 bases from J; junction bases left unmatched: 7. The CDR3 runs to 15 residues. The CDR3 reads CASRGKGLATDTQYF. The CDR3 DNA reads as TGTGCCAGCAGGGGGAAAGGACTAGCGACAGATACGCAGTATTTT.

The chain combines TRBV30 with TRBJ2-3; D might be TRBD2 (6 bases). Germline V gene sequence: CDR1 GTSNPN, CDR2 SVGIG (reference sequence). V lost 0 bases to trimming and J lost 2 bases, with 15 bases between them. This CDR3 is 16 amino acids long. The CDR3 sequence is CAWSVSLAGYTDTQYF. In DNA, the CDR3 is TGTGCCTGGAGTGTTAGTCTGGCGGGGTACACAGATACGCAGTATTTT.

V and J are TRBV11-2 and TRBJ1-1; unclear D gene. The CDR3 totals 12 residues. The V end lost 2 bases, the J end lost 5 bases, and 6 bases lay between the germline ends. In germline, CDR1 is SGHAT, CDR2 FQNNGV. The CDR3 DNA follows: TGTGCCAGCAGCTTATCTCAGACTGAAGCTTTCTTT. The encoded protein is CASSLSQTEAFF.

The chain links TRBV4-1 to TRBJ1-1; 7 bases fit TRBD1. The CDR3 sequence is 18 residues long. The germline V gene has CDR1 MGHRA and CDR2 YSYEKL. Unmatched junction bases numbered 21, after V lost 3 bases and J lost 8 bases. The CDR3 region is CASSQLATGAGVGYEAFF. The CDR3 nucleotides read TGCGCCAGCAGCCAGCTGGCTACAGGGGCCGGGGTGGGTTACGAAGCTTTCTTT.

This clone was counted once. The chain couples TRBV6-5 to TRBJ1-3; D is uncertain. The length of the CDR3 is 15 residues. Germline lookup yields CDR1 MNHEY and CDR2 SVGAGI. V shed 6 bases and J shed 11 bases, with 23 bases lying between them. The CDR3 DNA reads TGTGCCAGCAGCCAAGGGCGCTCTGCGGGTGACCCCATATATTTT. This encodes CASSQGRSAGDPIYF.

This clone was seen once. The chain couples TRBV12-1 to TRBJ2-1; whether TRBD1, the table's D call, matches the DNA was not checked. TRBV12-1 is flagged as a pseudogene. This CDR3 spans 12 amino acids. CDR3 protein: CASVWQGNEQFF. The DNA of the CDR3 is TGTGCCAGCGTATGGCAGGGGAATGAGCAGTTCTTC.

The chain is built from TRBV30 and TRBJ1-5; possible D gene TRBD1, 5 bases. This CDR3 has 15 residues. V lost 0 bases to trimming and J lost 4 bases, with 13 bases between them. CDR1 is GTSNPN, CDR2 SVGIG, per germline (reference sequence). The CDR3 DNA sequence: TGTGCCTGGAGTGTACCGACAGTCCCTAATCAGCCCCAGCATTTT. Amino acids: CAWSVPTVPNQPQHF.

The CDR3 coding sequence is TGTGCCAGCAGCCTGAGACGCCCGGACAGGGGAAGAAGAGGGGGCACTGAAGCTTTCTTT. This codes for CASSLRRPDRGRRGGTEAFF. The chain joins TRBV7-8 to TRBJ1-1, with 9 nucleotides matching TRBD1. Trimming removed 5 bases from V and 4 bases from J; junction bases left unmatched: 23. Germline CDR1 and CDR2: SGHVS and FQNEAQ. The CDR3 has 20 amino acids.

V usage is TRBV18 and J usage is TRBJ1-1; D remains unclear. Germline CDR1 reads KGHSH; CDR2 reads LQKENI. This CDR3 spans 13 amino acids. Trimming took 5 bases from V and 2 from J, leaving 9 bases between them. In DNA form, the CDR3 reads TGTGCCAGCTCAGAGAGGGTTAACACTGAAGCTTTCTTT. This codes for CASSERVNTEAFF. Full variable domain (missing parts from reference TRBV18 and TRBJ1-1): NAGVMQNPRHLVRRRGQEARLRCSPMKGHSHVYWYRQLPEEGLKFMVYLQKENIIDESGMPKERFSAEFPKEGPSILRIQQVVRGDSAAYFCASSERVNTEAFFGQGTRLTVV.

The chain uses TRBV7-9 and TRBJ1-5, with 9 bases fitting TRBD1. This CDR3 has 14 residues. Germline values: CDR1 SEHNR, CDR2 FQNEAQ (reference sequence). J lost 7 bases, V lost 1 base, and 2 bases had no gene match. The CDR3 is CASSLGQGGQPQHF. In DNA form, the CDR3 reads TGTGCCAGCAGCTTAGGACAGGGGGGGCAGCCCCAGCATTTT.

This clone was seen only once. V and J are TRBV28 and TRBJ1-1, with D possibly matching TRBD1 (6 bases). The ends were cut back, 6 bases at V and 10 bases at J, with 12 bases in the middle. Germline-derived CDR1 and CDR2 are MDHEN and SYDVKM. This CDR3 has 11 residues. The CDR3 is CASRLQGAAFF. In nucleotides, the CDR3 is TGTGCCAGCAGGCTACAGGGCGCAGCTTTCTTT.